These 9 T cell receptor beta chains originate from one sample sequenced in a study of OX40 agonist ivuxolimab in advanced cancers. TCRdb keeps only in-frame clones here, not all; method: immunoSEQ multiplex PCR. The data show 55,000 to 90,000 clones, 86% seen once. This sample comprised CD4+ or CD8+ T cells sorted from blood, obtained in a trial of the OX40 agonist ivuxolimab. All receptors derive from an adult with an advanced solid tumor such as melanoma, head and neck, liver or kidney cancer.

This clone has only a few counts. This chain joins TRBV11-3 and TRBJ1-6; possible D gene TRBD1, 6 bases. The CDR3 is made up of 14 amino acids. Germline V gene lookup returns CDR1 SGHNT and CDR2 YENEEA. V was shortened by 3 bases and J by 6 bases, with 9 bases between the two germline ends. CDR3 coding DNA: TGTGCCAGCAGCTTGCGGGGGGCTAATTCACCCCTCCACTTT. It encodes CASSLRGANSPLHF.

The chain couples TRBV10-3 to TRBJ2-3; D ambiguous. The CDR3 extends over 13 amino acids. The germline V gene has CDR1 ENHRY and CDR2 SYGVKD. Trimming removed 3 bases at V and 3 bases at J, with 7 bases between. As DNA, the CDR3 is TGTGCCATCAGTGATGGCAGAACAGATACGCAGTATTTT. It codes for CAISDGRTDTQYF.

The chain is built from TRBV11-3 and TRBJ2-7, with TRBD1 identical over 10 bases. Germline V gene data show CDR1 as SGHNT and CDR2 as YENEEA. This CDR3 contains 15 residues. The trim removed 5 bases at V and 5 bases at J, leaving 9 bases unmatched. In DNA form, the CDR3 reads TGTGCCAGCAGCAAAAGACAGGGGGCAGGCGACGAGCAGTACTTC. It encodes CASSKRQGAGDEQYF.

This clone was seen just once. This chain connects TRBV5-1 to TRBJ2-7; 7 bases match TRBD1. The CDR3 sequence is 15 residues long. CDR1 is SGHRS and CDR2 is YFSETQ in the germline V gene. The junction had 3 bases not matched to a gene; V was cut back by 0 bases and J by 0 bases. For the CDR3, the DNA is TGCGCCAGCAGCTTGGGCTGGGACAGCTCCTACGAGCAGTACTTC. This codes for CASSLGWDSSYEQYF.

The chain couples TRBV19 to TRBJ2-1; D might be TRBD1 or TRBD2, each matching 5 bases. V lost 4 bases, J lost 7 bases, and 20 bases lay in between. This CDR3 contains 16 residues. Germline CDR1 is LNHDA and CDR2 is SQIVND (reference sequence). This CDR3 reads CASSNPRDLSTNEQFF. The CDR3 coding sequence is TGTGCCAGTAGTAACCCACGGGACCTAAGTACAAATGAGCAGTTCTTC.

In DNA, the CDR3 is TGTGCCAGCAGCCTTGCGGGACAGGGGGAAACTGAAGCTTTCTTT. Translating gives CASSLAGQGETEAFF. The J gene is TRBJ1-1, the V gene TRBV2, with 11 bases fitting TRBD1. The CDR3 is 15 residues long. Germline loops: CDR1 SNHLY, CDR2 FYNNEI. Trimming took 6 bases from V and 5 from J; bases not matched to a gene: 8.

V gene TRBV4-2 combines with J gene TRBJ1-4; tentatively, D is TRBD1 (5 bases). V was cut by 0 bases and J by 8 bases, with 16 bases left in between. CDR3 length: 16 amino acids. CDR1 and CDR2 from the germline V gene are LGHNA and YNFKEQ. Written as DNA, the CDR3 is TGTGCCAGCAGCCAAGATCGTGGCGGGGGATGGGAAAAACTGTTTTTT. It encodes CASSQDRGGGWEKLFF.

This clone was detected a few times. The rearrangement links TRBV5-6 to TRBJ1-2, with unresolved D. Germline V CDR1 and CDR2: SGHDT, YYEEEE. V lost 4 bases to trimming and J lost 8 bases, with 12 bases between them. This CDR3 region has 12 residues. The CDR3: CASSAAPHGYTF. The DNA of the CDR3 is TGTGCCAGCAGCGCGGCCCCTCACGGCTACACCTTC.

This rearrangement joins TRBV2 to TRBJ1-5; D gene unclear. V shed 3 bases and J shed 1 base, with 7 bases lying between them. The CDR3 runs 14 residues. The V gene's germline CDR1 is SNHLY and CDR2 FYNNEI. The CDR3 region is CASSEYGSNQPQHF. CDR3 sequence (DNA): TGTGCCAGCAGTGAGTACGGAAGCAATCAGCCCCAGCATTTT.